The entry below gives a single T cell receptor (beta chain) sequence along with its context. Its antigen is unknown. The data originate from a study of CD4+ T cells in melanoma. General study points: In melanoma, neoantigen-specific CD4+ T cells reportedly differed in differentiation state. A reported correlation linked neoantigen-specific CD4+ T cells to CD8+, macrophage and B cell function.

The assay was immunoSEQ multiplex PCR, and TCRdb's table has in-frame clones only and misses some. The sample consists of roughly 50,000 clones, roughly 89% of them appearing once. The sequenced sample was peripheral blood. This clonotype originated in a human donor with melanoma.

DNA for the CDR3: TGTGCCAGCAGTGACGGACAGGGGGCTGTCGAGCAGTACTTC. It is translated as CASSDGQGAVEQYF. V gene TRBV6-1 combines with J gene TRBJ2-7; 11 bases are shared with TRBD1. After removal of 3 bases from V and 6 bases from J, the junction contained 4 bases not matched to a gene. This CDR3 comprises 14 residues. The germline gives CDR1 MNHNS, CDR2 SASEGT.